This is a list of T cell receptor beta chains from one sample in a study of T cell repertoires in cytomegalovirus infection. TCRdb ran MiXCR on the reads and lists one entry per CDR3 protein. The table has about 530,000 distinct CDR3 sequences, 26% seen once. Sequenced: PBMCs. The origin of the receptors is a human donor in good health (CMV status not recorded). Some clones in this sample may be carry-over from other donors' samples. Each CDR3 is given with its conserved first and last residue.

>TRBJ2-5|TRBV7-2
CASSLGPDQETQYF
>TRBJ1-5|TRBV11-2
CASSSTGTGSSNQPQHF
>TRBJ1-1|TRBV20-1
CSAREDTEAFF
>TRBJ2-2|TRBV3-1
CASSPSGGVITGELFF
>TRBJ2-3|TRBV5-1
CASSLVGQATSTDTQYF
>TRBJ1-1|TRBV19
CASSKRTGVSDTEAFF
>TRBJ2-1|TRBV7-2
CASSSQPGLAGNEQFF
>TRBJ2-1|TRBV6-2/TRBV6-3
CASSYPGVRRTPQVDEQFF
>TRBJ1-5|TRBV6-1
CASSPGQPFRPQHF
>TRBJ2-2|TRBV10-3
CAIRGVLGTGELFF
>TRBJ2-1|TRBV7-6
CASSPRGSGRAGNEQFF
>TRBJ1-2|TRBV7-2
CASSLAIGGRGYTF
>TRBJ1-5|TRBV4-1
CASSQQKGHQPQHF